This TCR beta chain stems from a study of blood T cell repertoires in COVID-19. Study background: Both acute and convalescent COVID-19 samples were obtained from the United States, Italy and Spain.

Clones were sequenced by immunoSEQ multiplex PCR, and TCRdb holds only the in-frame ones, with some missing. This table holds approximately 450,000 clones, around 88% found once. This CDR3 contains 16 residues. Germline-derived CDR1 and CDR2 are SGHTS and YDEGEE. Between the trimmed V and J ends, which lost 3 bases and 3 bases, there was a span of 18 bases. The sample was peripheral blood. The chain uses TRBV5-8 and TRBJ2-5, with D tentatively TRBD1 (6 bases). The receptor's source is a woman in her twenties or thirties with acute or convalescent COVID-19. The CDR3 protein is CASSSGLTGPKETQYF. The CDR3 DNA sequence: TGTGCCAGCAGCTCCGGGTTGACAGGCCCGAAAGAGACCCAGTACTTC.